What follows describes a single T cell receptor beta chain. The data originate from a study of blood T cell repertoires in COVID-19. Participants reported their clinical history, and cohort assignment relied on those reports. Two negative PCRs, clearance, or symptom resolution characterized the recovered Cohort 3 donors. Sequencing was performed with immunoSEQ multiplex PCR; in TCRdb, only in-frame clones are kept and a portion is missing. The sample includes 100,000 to 150,000 clones, 86% of them seen just once. The clonotype originates from a woman aged 45-59 years who had recovered from COVID-19. The sequencing sample was made of PBMCs or T cells enriched from blood (not recorded which).

CDR3 nucleotide sequence: TGTGCCAGCAGTTCCGGGGAGAACACTGAAGCTTTCTTT. Amino acid sequence: CASSSGENTEAFF. The chain carries TRBV12-3 or TRBV12-4 and TRBJ1-1, with unresolved D. The V gene lost 4 bases and the J gene lost 1 base, with 7 bases spanning the gap. CDR3 length: 13 amino acids.